These 29 T cell receptor beta chains came from one sample sequenced in a study of chemoradiotherapy in HPV16-positive cancers. The table came from immunoSEQ multiplex PCR; TCRdb's copy has only in-frame clones and leaves some out. This sample has about 15,000 clones, with roughly 70% found just once. The starting material was tumor tissue, obtained from a patient who underwent chemoradiotherapy. Source of these receptors: a human donor with HPV-associated anogenital cancer.

This clone appeared a single time. The V gene is TRBV5-6, the J gene TRBJ2-3; 12 nucleotides line up with TRBD2. This CDR3 is 17 amino acids long. J lost 4 bases, V lost 4 bases, and 10 bases had no gene match. Germline V gene lookup returns CDR1 SGHDT and CDR2 YYEEEE. In DNA, the CDR3 is TGTGCCAGCAGCCTGCTAGCGGGGGGGATCCTACCAGATACGCAGTATTTT. Translated: CASSLLAGGILPDTQYF.

This clone was observed a single time. V usage is TRBV10-3 and J usage is TRBJ2-7, with a weak D call TRBD2 (6 bases). Germline lookup yields CDR1 ENHRY and CDR2 SYGVKD. V lost 10 bases to trimming and J lost 3 bases, with 25 bases between them. The CDR3 length is 16 residues. Here the CDR3 reads CASSVTPPGLGYEQYF. Written as DNA, the CDR3 is TGTGCCAGCAGCGTAACACCTCCGGGACTGGGCTACGAGCAGTACTTC.

The chain is built from TRBV7-2 and TRBJ1-5, with unresolved D. V lost 1 base, J lost 1 base, and 8 bases lay in between. CDR3 length: 15 amino acids. Germline CDR1 is SGHTA and CDR2 is FQGNSA. CDR3: CASSLEKGSNQPQHF. In DNA form, the CDR3 reads TGTGCCAGCAGCTTAGAGAAAGGGAGCAATCAGCCCCAGCATTTT.

V gene TRBV6-5 combines with J gene TRBJ2-6; D ambiguous. CDR1 MNHEY and CDR2 SVGAGI come from the germline V gene. The V gene lost 1 base and the J gene lost 1 base, with 5 bases spanning the gap. This CDR3 contains 15 residues. Here the CDR3 reads CASSYLESGANVLTF. CDR3 coding DNA: TGTGCCAGCAGTTACTTAGAATCTGGGGCCAACGTCCTGACTTTC.

V gene TRBV10-3 combines with J gene TRBJ1-3; 12 bases agree with TRBD1. The CDR3 totals 15 residues. From germline, CDR1 is ENHRY and CDR2 SYGVKD. V lost 8 bases to trimming and J lost 7 bases; unmatched junction nucleotides: 9. The CDR3 reads CAISGTGGAVNTIYF. The CDR3 DNA follows: TGTGCCATCTCCGGGACAGGGGGCGCGGTGAACACCATATATTTT.

The rearrangement uses TRBV2 and TRBJ1-1; 7 bases agree with TRBD1. There are 15 residues in the CDR3. V lost 8 bases and J lost 1; bases outside the gene matches: 10. CDR1 and CDR2 (germline): SNHLY, FYNNEI. CDR3 in DNA: TGTGCCAGCCGAAGGGAACAGGGGTCGAACACTGAAGCTTTCTTT. Its translation is CASRREQGSNTEAFF.

V usage is TRBV5-1 and J usage is TRBJ2-3; D is possibly TRBD2 (5 bases). The CDR3 runs 12 residues. Germline values: CDR1 SGHRS, CDR2 YFSETQ. V shed 0 bases and J shed 10 bases, with 9 bases lying between them. The CDR3 reads CASSLAGSAQYF. In DNA, the CDR3 is TGCGCCAGCAGCTTGGCGGGGTCGGCGCAGTATTTT.

The chain uses TRBV28 and TRBJ2-1, with 7 bases lining up with TRBD2. Germline V gene lookup returns CDR1 MDHEN and CDR2 SYDVKM. V was clipped by 5 bases and J by 5 bases; unmatched bases: 6. CDR3 length equals 14 residues. This chain's CDR3 is CASSTPGGHNEQFF. The CDR3 DNA reads TGTGCCAGCAGTACCCCGGGGGGTCACAATGAGCAGTTCTTC.

By share, this clone ranks as medium-sized. The chain carries TRBV6-5 and TRBJ2-7; 11 bases fit TRBD2. Germline V gene lookup returns CDR1 MNHEY and CDR2 SVGAGI. The CDR3 totals 14 residues. With 5 bases clipped from V and 1 base from J, the junction kept 1 base outside the gene matches. The CDR3 sequence: CASSLAGGSYEQYF. CDR3 sequence (DNA): TGTGCCAGCAGTCTAGCGGGAGGATCCTACGAGCAGTACTTC.

This clone was counted only a few times. The J gene is TRBJ1-6, the V gene TRBV19; D is uncertain. The CDR3 is 16 residues long. V lost 7 bases and J 6 bases, leaving 19 bases between the germline ends. CDR1 and CDR2 from the germline V gene are LNHDA and SQIVND (reference sequence). For the CDR3, the DNA is TGTGCCAGTACCTCAACTCCTGGTGCGCCTAATTCACCCCTCCACTTT. Its translation: CASTSTPGAPNSPLHF.

The chain joins TRBV11-2 to TRBJ2-3; D might be TRBD2 (6 bases). Per the germline V gene, CDR1 is SGHAT and CDR2 is FQNNGV. This CDR3 has 16 amino acids. V gave up 1 base and J gave up 8 bases, with 19 bases separating them. The CDR3 spells CASSLGGGAVPGTQYF. The CDR3 region has the DNA TGTGCCAGCAGCTTAGGGGGCGGGGCGGTGCCCGGTACGCAGTATTTT.

Details on this clone: One junction end disagrees with the germline gene, perhaps due to a read error. The chain has TRBV7-7 and TRBJ2-5; 12 bases match TRBD2. The CDR3 covers 14 residues. Germline CDR1 is SSHAT and CDR2 is FNYEAQ (reference sequence). The CDR3 loop reads CASSLAGGKETQYF. The CDR3 DNA reads as TGTGCCAGCAGCCTAGCGGGGGGGAAAGAGACCCAGTACTTC.

The rearrangement uses TRBV6-1 and TRBJ1-4; 7 nucleotides align to TRBD1. Per germline, CDR1 MNHNS and CDR2 SASEGT. The ends lost 3 bases at V and 5 bases at J; junction bases unmatched: 3. The CDR3 has 14 residues. As DNA, the CDR3 is TGTGCCAGCAGTGAGGACAGGTGGAATGAAAAACTGTTTTTT. This gives the protein CASSEDRWNEKLFF.

This clone has only a few counts. The J gene is TRBJ2-3, the V gene TRBV10-3; D not certain. V was shortened by 2 bases and J by 1 base, with 4 bases between the two germline ends. Per the germline V gene, CDR1 is ENHRY and CDR2 is SYGVKD. The CDR3 loop spans 13 amino acids. Here the CDR3 reads CAISERGTDTQYF. The DNA for the CDR3 is TGTGCCATCAGTGAGAGGGGCACAGATACGCAGTATTTT.

This clone was observed a handful of times. CDR3 loop: CAGGEPHGYTF. The CDR3 DNA reads as TGCGCCGGGGGGGAGCCACATGGCTACACCTTC. This sequence joins TRBV20-1 and TRBJ1-2; TRBD1 is a possible D gene (5 bases). CDR3 size: 11 residues. Germline CDR1 reads DFQATT; CDR2 reads SNEGSKA (reference sequence).

The genes are TRBV10-1 and TRBJ2-2; 10 bases agree with TRBD2. Germline V gene lookup returns CDR1 WNHNN and CDR2 SYGVQD (reference sequence). This CDR3 is built from 19 residues. Unmatched junction bases numbered 10, after V lost 2 bases and J lost 1 base. CDR3 bases: TGCGCCAGCAGTGAGAGGCGTCTAGCGGGGGCCGGGAACACCGGGGAGCTGTTTTTT. It specifies CASSERRLAGAGNTGELFF.

This chain links TRBV10-3 with TRBJ2-5; TRBD2 might be the D (6 bases). Trimming removed 6 bases at V and 2 bases at J, with 13 bases between. CDR1 and CDR2 from the germline V gene are ENHRY and SYGVKD. This CDR3 region has 14 residues. In nucleotides, the CDR3 is TGTGCCATCAGCCCAGGGCGGGGACAAGAGACCCAGTACTTC. This gives the protein CAISPGRGQETQYF.

The chain carries TRBV2 and TRBJ2-7; D possibly corresponds to TRBD2 (6 bases). Trimming cost V 6 bases and J 6 bases, with 9 bases left between them. Germline CDR1 reads SNHLY; CDR2 reads FYNNEI. This CDR3 comprises 11 residues. The CDR3 here is CASRQEGEQYF. In DNA, the CDR3 is TGTGCCAGCAGACAGGAGGGCGAGCAGTACTTC.

This chain links TRBV4-2 with TRBJ2-6, with 9 nucleotides matching TRBD1. Per germline, CDR1 LGHNA and CDR2 YNFKEQ. CDR3 size: 18 residues. Trimming removed 0 bases from V and 4 bases from J; junction bases left unmatched: 7. CDR3 loop: CASSQETGTGTGANVLTF. CDR3 coding DNA: TGTGCCAGCAGCCAAGAAACTGGGACAGGGACCGGGGCCAACGTCCTGACTTTC.

The chain combines TRBV7-2 with TRBJ2-1, with 13 bases identical to TRBD2. CDR1 SGHTA and CDR2 FQGNSA come from the germline V gene. Trimming at V came to 6 bases and at J to 6 bases, leaving 5 bases not matched to a gene. This CDR3 has 15 residues. CDR3 residues: CASRSGTSGINEQFF. In nucleotides, the CDR3 is TGTGCCAGCAGGAGCGGGACTAGCGGGATCAATGAGCAGTTCTTC.

This sequence joins TRBV6-1 and TRBJ2-7; TRBD1 aligns across 9 bases. The CDR3 runs to 13 residues. V lost 6 bases to trimming and J lost 11 bases; unmatched junction nucleotides: 11. Germline CDR1 is MNHNS and CDR2 is SASEGT. CDR3 sequence (DNA): TGTGCCAGCAGCTCCAATCCGGGACAGGGAGAGTACTTC. Its protein product is CASSSNPGQGEYF.

This clone is medium-sized in the sample. The CDR3 DNA reads TGTGCCAGCAGCTTATCATCCGGTGAAGGCTCGACACCCCTCCACTTT. Translating gives CASSLSSGEGSTPLHF. The chain links TRBV7-2 to TRBJ1-6; D gene ambiguous. Looked up from germline, CDR1 is SGHTA and CDR2 is FQGNSA. Trimming stripped 2 bases from V and 11 bases from J, with 19 bases between. CDR3 length: 16 residues. The whole variable domain, filled in from reference TRBV7-2 and TRBJ1-6, reads GAGVSQSPSNKVTEKGKDVELRCDPISGHTALYWYRQSLGQGLEFLIYFQGNSAPDKSGLPSDRFSAERTGGSVSTLTIQRTQQEDSAVYLCASSLSSGEGSTPLHFGNGTRLTVT.

The rearrangement joins TRBV5-4 to TRBJ2-5, with TRBD1 identical over 7 bases. There are 14 residues in the CDR3. After removal of 1 base from V and 2 bases from J, the junction contained 2 bases not matched to a gene. Germline V gene sequence: CDR1 SGHNT, CDR2 YYREEE (reference sequence). The CDR3 protein is CASSLTGAQETQYF. CDR3 sequence (DNA): TGTGCCAGCAGCTTGACAGGGGCACAAGAGACCCAGTACTTC.

This clone occurred a few times. J is TRBJ2-7 and V is TRBV6-1, with no clear D. Germline V gene data show CDR1 as MNHNS and CDR2 as SASEGT. This CDR3 is 14 amino acids long. Trimming cost V 10 bases and J 2 bases, with 18 bases left between them. Here the CDR3 DNA reads TGTGCCATCTCCAACGACTTAGCCCCCTACGAGCAGTACTTC. This sequence encodes CAISNDLAPYEQYF.

The chain recombines TRBV28 with TRBJ1-6, with 10 bases matching TRBD1. Germline trimming cut 6 bases from V and 6 bases from J; bases unmatched to any gene: 8. Germline V CDR1 and CDR2: MDHEN, SYDVKM. The CDR3 contains 16 residues. Here the CDR3 reads CASRYKTGGGNSPLHF. Here the CDR3 DNA reads TGTGCCAGCAGATACAAGACAGGGGGCGGTAATTCACCCCTCCACTTT.

This sequence joins TRBV28 and TRBJ2-2; D not resolved. The CDR3 spans 13 residues. Germline loops: CDR1 MDHEN, CDR2 SYDVKM. Trimming removed 2 bases at V and 6 bases at J, with 7 bases between. The CDR3 sequence is CASSLALPGELFF. CDR3 sequence (DNA): TGTGCCAGCAGTTTAGCCCTCCCCGGGGAGCTGTTTTTT.

The chain combines TRBV4-1 with TRBJ1-2; 8 bases fit TRBD1. V was pared by 1 base and J by 6 bases, with 4 bases of the junction left unmatched. The V gene's germline CDR1 is MGHRA and CDR2 YSYEKL. The CDR3 runs to 14 residues. In DNA, the CDR3 is TGCGCCAGCAGCCAAGTAGGGACAGGCAATGGCTACACCTTC. The encoded protein is CASSQVGTGNGYTF.

This clone was picked up a small number of times. This chain connects TRBV29-1 to TRBJ1-2; D not certain. V was pared by 0 bases and J by 4 bases, with 12 bases between. The V gene's germline CDR1 is SQVTM and CDR2 ANQGSEA. This CDR3 region has 14 residues. As DNA, the CDR3 is TGCAGCGTTGAAGATCAGAGCTCAAGCTATGGCTACACCTTC. As protein: CSVEDQSSSYGYTF.

This chain links TRBV7-3 with TRBJ1-2, with D tentatively TRBD1 (6 bases). Germline CDR1 reads SGHTA; CDR2 reads FQGTGA. This CDR3 is 15 amino acids long. V was clipped by 7 bases and J by 7 bases, with 22 bases between them. CDR3 bases: TGTGCCAGCACCACCTCGAAGGACAGCCATAGTGGCTACACCTTC. As protein: CASTTSKDSHSGYTF.